The entry below gives a single TCR beta chain sequence along with its context. Its antigen is still unknown. V dropped 1 base and J dropped 7 bases, with 14 bases sitting between them. The CDR3 totals 15 residues. RNA totalling about 0.45 to 1 ug underwent reverse transcription with random hexamers. By means of immunoSEQ multiplex PCR, TCR beta CDR3 spanning 54 Vbeta and 13 Jbeta underwent amplification. TCRdb analysed the immunoSEQ multiplex PCR reads with MiXCR anew, one entry per CDR3 protein. The table shows roughly 200,000 distinct CDR3 sequences, with about 95% occurring only once. The data were obtained in a study of CD8 T cells in Susac syndrome. Study-level findings and limits: It was acknowledged by the study that relatively few individuals were included in its TCR sequencing and HLA analysis.

Relapsing-remitting disease, either stable or active, was present in the treatment-naive patients who were the multiple sclerosis controls. TEMRA cells were FACS-enriched, and CD8+ and CD4+ T cells were isolated negatively. Sequences were obtained from CD4+ T cells from PBMCs. V is TRBV12-3 or TRBV12-4 and J is TRBJ2-1; TRBD2 is a possible D gene (6 bases). The source is a human donor with multiple sclerosis. CDR3 nucleotide sequence: TGTGCCAGCAGTTTAGTTACGACTAGTGTAAATGAGCAGTTCTTC. Its protein product is CASSLVTTSVNEQFF.